A single T cell receptor (beta chain) is shown here with its context. CDR1 SQVTM and CDR2 ANQGSEA come from the germline V gene. The CDR3 extends over 14 amino acids. With 7 bases clipped from V and 1 base from J, the junction kept 5 bases outside the gene matches. Some clones are missing from TCRdb's copy, which holds only in-frame ones; the method was immunoSEQ multiplex PCR. The data contain about 90,000 clones, approximately 80% of them singletons. The sample originates from a study of blood T cell repertoires in COVID-19. This receptor was identified in an older man with acute or convalescent COVID-19. The sequenced sample consisted of peripheral blood. V is TRBV29-1 and J is TRBJ2-7, with 12 bases identical to TRBD2. The CDR3 DNA is TGCAGCGGACTAGCGGGAGAAAGGTCCTACGAGCAGTACTTC. This translates into CSGLAGERSYEQYF.